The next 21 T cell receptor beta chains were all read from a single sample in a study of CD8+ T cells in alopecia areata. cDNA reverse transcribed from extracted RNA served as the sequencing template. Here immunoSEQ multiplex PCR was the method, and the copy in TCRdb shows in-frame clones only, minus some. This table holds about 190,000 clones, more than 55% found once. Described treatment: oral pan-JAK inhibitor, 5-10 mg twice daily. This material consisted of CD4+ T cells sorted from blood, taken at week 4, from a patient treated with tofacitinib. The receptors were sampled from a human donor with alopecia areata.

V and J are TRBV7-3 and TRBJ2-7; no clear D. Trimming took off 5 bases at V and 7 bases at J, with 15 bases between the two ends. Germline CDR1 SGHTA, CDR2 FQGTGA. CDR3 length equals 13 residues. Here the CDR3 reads CASSPAPGREQYF. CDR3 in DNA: TGTGCCAGCAGCCCTGCCCCAGGACGGGAGCAGTACTTC. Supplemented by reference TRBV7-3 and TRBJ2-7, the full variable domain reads GAGVSQTPSNKVTEKGKYVELRCDPISGHTALYWYRQSLGQGPEFLIYFQGTGAADDSGLPNDRFFAVRPEGSVSTLKIQRTERGDSAVYLCASSPAPGREQYFGPGTRLTVT.

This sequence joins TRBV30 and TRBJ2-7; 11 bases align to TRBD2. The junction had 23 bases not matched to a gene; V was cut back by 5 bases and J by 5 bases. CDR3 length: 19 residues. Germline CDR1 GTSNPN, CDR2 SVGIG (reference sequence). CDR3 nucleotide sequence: TGTGCCTGGGACCGGGGACTAGCGGTCCTCCCAGGGCGGGCTAACGAGCAGTACTTC. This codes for CAWDRGLAVLPGRANEQYF.

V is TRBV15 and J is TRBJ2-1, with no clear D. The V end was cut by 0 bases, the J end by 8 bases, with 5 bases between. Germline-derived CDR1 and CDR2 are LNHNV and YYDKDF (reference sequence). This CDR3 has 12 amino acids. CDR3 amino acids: CATSRDWYEQFF. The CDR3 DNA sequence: TGTGCCACCAGCAGAGATTGGTATGAGCAGTTCTTC.

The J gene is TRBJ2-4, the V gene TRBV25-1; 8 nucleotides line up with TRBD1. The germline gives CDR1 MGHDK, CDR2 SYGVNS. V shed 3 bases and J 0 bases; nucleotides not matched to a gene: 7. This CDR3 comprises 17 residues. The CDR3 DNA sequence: TGTGCCAGCAGTGAGGGGGGCAGGGGGCTAGCCAAAAACATTCAGTACTTC. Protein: CASSEGGRGLAKNIQYF.

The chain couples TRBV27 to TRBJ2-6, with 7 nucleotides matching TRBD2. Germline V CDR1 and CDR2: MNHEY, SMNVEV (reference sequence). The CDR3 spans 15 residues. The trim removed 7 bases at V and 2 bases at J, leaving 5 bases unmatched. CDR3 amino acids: CASTLGGAGANVLTF. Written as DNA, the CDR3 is TGTGCCAGCACCTTGGGGGGGGCTGGGGCCAACGTCCTGACTTTC.

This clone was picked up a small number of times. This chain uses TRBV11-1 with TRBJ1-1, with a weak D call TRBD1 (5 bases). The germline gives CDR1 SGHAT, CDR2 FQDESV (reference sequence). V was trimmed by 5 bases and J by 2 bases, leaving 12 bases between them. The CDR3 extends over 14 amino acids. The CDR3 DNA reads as TGTGCCAGCAGCCTCCTAGGGACCAACACTGAAGCTTTCTTT. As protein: CASSLLGTNTEAFF.

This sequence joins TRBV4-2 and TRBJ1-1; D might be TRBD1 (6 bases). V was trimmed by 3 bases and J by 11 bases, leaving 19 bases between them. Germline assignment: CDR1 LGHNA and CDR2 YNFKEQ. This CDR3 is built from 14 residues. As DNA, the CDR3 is TGTGCCAGCAGCCAGGGGGCGGGGGGGAGGTGGGCTTTCTTT. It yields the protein CASSQGAGGRWAFF.

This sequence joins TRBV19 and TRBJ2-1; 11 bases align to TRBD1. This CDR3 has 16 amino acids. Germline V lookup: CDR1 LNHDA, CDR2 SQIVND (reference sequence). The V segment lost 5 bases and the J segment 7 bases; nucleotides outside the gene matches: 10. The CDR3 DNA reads TGTGCCAGTAGTCAGACGGACAGGGGGCGCGGGAATGAGCAGTTCTTC. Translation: CASSQTDRGRGNEQFF.

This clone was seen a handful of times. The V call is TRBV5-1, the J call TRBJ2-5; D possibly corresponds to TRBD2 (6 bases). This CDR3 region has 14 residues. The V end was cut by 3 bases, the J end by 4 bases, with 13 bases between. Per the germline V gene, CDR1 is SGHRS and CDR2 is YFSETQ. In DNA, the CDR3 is TGCGCCAGCAGCTCCCCGGGTAGCGGAGAGACCCAGTACTTC. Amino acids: CASSSPGSGETQYF.

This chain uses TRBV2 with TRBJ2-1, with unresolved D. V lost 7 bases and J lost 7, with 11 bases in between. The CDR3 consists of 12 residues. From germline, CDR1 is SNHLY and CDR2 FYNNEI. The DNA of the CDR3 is TGTGCCAGCAATGTCGATAGGAATGAGCAGTTCTTC. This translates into CASNVDRNEQFF.

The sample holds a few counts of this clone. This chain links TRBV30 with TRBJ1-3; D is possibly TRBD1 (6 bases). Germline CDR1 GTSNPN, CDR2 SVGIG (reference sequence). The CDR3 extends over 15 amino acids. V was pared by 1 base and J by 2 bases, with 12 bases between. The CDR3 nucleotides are TGTGCCTGGAGTGCGATCGGGACAACTGGAAACACCATATATTTT. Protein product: CAWSAIGTTGNTIYF.

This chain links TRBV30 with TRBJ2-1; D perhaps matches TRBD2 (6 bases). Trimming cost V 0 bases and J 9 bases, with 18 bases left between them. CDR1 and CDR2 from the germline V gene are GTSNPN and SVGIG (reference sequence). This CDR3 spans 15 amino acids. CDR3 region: CAWSVRRDVSAEQFF. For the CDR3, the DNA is TGTGCCTGGAGTGTACGGCGGGACGTGTCGGCTGAGCAGTTCTTC. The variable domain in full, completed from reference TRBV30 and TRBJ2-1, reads SQTIHQWPATLVQPVGSPLSLECTVEGTSNPNLYWYRQAAGRGLQLLFYSVGIGQISSEVPQNLSASRPQDRQFILSSKKLLLSDSGFYLCAWSVRRDVSAEQFFGPGTRLTVL.

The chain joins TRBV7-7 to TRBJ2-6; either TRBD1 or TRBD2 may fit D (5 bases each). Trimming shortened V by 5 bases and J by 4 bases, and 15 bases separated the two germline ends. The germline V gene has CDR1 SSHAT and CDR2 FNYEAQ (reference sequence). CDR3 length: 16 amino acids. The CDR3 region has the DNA TGTGCCAGCAGCGCCAGTGGGGGTACAGGGGCCAACGTCCTGACTTTC. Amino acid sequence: CASSASGGTGANVLTF.

The CDR3 bases are TGTGCCTGGAGTGGGGCCAGGACAGGGGTTTACGAGCAGTACTTC. Translated, it gives CAWSGARTGVYEQYF. This sequence joins TRBV30 and TRBJ2-7, with TRBD1 identical over 9 bases. This CDR3 contains 15 residues. V lost 1 base and J lost 4; bases outside the gene matches: 8. Germline V gene data show CDR1 as GTSNPN and CDR2 as SVGIG (reference sequence).

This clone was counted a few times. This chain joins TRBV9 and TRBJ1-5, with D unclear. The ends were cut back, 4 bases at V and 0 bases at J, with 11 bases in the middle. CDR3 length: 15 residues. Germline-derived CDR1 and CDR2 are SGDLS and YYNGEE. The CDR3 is CASSQQRASNQPQHF. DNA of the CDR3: TGTGCCAGCAGCCAACAGCGGGCTAGCAATCAGCCCCAGCATTTT.

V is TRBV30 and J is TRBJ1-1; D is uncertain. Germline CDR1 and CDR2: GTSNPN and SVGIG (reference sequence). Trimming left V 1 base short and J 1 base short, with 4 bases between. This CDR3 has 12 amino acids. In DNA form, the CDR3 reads TGTGCCTGGAGTGGAGGGAACACTGAAGCTTTCTTT. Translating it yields CAWSGGNTEAFF.

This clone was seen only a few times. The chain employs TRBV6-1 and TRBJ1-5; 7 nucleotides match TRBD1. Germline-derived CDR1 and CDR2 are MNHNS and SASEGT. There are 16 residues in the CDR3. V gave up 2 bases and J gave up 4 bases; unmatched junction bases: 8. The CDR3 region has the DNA TGTGCCAGCAGTGAAAGGACGGGACAGCCTAATCAGCCCCAGCATTTT. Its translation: CASSERTGQPNQPQHF.

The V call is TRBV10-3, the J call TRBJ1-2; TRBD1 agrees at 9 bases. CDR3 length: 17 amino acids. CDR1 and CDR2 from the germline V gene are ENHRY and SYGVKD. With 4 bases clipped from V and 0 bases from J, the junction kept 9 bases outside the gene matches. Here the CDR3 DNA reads TGTGCCATCAGTGCTATACGGACAGGGGAGTCTAACTATGGCTACACCTTC. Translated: CAISAIRTGESNYGYTF.

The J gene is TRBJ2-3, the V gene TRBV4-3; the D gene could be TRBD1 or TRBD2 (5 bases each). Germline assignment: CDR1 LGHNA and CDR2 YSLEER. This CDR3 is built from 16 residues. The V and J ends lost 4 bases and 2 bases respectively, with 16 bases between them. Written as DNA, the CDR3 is TGCGCCAGCAGCCCGACTCCGGGACCATACACAGATACGCAGTATTTT. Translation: CASSPTPGPYTDTQYF.

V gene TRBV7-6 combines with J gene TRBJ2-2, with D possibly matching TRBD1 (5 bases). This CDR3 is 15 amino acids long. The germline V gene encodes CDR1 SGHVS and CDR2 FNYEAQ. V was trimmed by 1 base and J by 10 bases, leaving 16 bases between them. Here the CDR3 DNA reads TGTGCCAGCAGCTTAGTTAGGGGAATTTCGGAGGAGCTGTTTTTT. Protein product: CASSLVRGISEELFF.

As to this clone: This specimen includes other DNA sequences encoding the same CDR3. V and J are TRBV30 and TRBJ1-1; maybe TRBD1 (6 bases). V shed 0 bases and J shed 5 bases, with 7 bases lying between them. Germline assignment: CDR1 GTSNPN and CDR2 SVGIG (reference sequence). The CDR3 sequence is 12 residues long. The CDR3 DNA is TGTGCCTGGAGTGTCAGGGGAACTGAAGCTTTCTTT. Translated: CAWSVRGTEAFF.